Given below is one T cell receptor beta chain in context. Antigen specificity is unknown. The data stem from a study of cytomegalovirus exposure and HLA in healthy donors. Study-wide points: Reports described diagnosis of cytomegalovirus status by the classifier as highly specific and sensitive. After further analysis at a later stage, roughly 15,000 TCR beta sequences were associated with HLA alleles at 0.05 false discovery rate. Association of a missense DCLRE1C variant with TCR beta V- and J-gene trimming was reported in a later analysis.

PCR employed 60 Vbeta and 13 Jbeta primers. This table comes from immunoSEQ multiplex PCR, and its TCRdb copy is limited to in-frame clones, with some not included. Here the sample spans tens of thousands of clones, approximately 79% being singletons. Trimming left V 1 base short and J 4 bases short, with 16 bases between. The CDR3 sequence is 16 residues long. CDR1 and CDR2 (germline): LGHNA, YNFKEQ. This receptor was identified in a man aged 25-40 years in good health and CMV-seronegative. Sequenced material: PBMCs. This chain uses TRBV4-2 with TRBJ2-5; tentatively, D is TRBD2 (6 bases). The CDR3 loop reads CASSQGGAGRRETQYF. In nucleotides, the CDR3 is TGTGCCAGCAGCCAAGGCGGCGCGGGGAGAAGAGAGACCCAGTACTTC.